A selection of T cell receptor beta chains follows, all from one sample in a study of OX40 agonist ivuxolimab in advanced cancers. Data came from immunoSEQ multiplex PCR; TCRdb stores just in-frame clones and leaves some out. The data show more than 75,000 clones, around 87% seen once. This specimen was CD4+ or CD8+ T cells sorted from blood, taken in a trial of the OX40 agonist ivuxolimab. Receptors originate from an adult with an advanced solid tumor such as melanoma, head and neck, liver or kidney cancer. Both conserved end residues are part of each CDR3. The order of the fields is clone size, J gene, D gene, V gene, CDR3 protein, CDR3 DNA. D genes are given only for firm matches. Part of the rows lack a size; the others show once, few, many or a class for expanded clones.

clone size: -
J gene: TRBJ1-1
D gene: -
V gene: TRBV6-5
CDR3 protein: CASRGGGGMRTEAFF
CDR3 DNA: TGTGCCAGCAGGGGTGGTGGGGGAATGCGGACTGAAGCTTTCTTT

clone size: -
J gene: TRBJ2-7
D gene: -
V gene: TRBV14
CDR3 protein: CASSQTEYEQYF
CDR3 DNA: TGTGCCAGCAGCCAAACGGAATACGAGCAGTACTTC

clone size: once
J gene: TRBJ2-5
D gene: -
V gene: TRBV28
CDR3 protein: CASLQGNQETQYF
CDR3 DNA: TGTGCCAGTTTACAGGGAAACCAAGAGACCCAGTACTTC

clone size: -
J gene: TRBJ1-5
D gene: TRBD1
V gene: TRBV5-4
CDR3 protein: CASSTGTGNNQPQHF
CDR3 DNA: TGTGCCAGCAGCACCGGGACAGGCAACAATCAGCCCCAGCATTTT

clone size: -
J gene: TRBJ2-3
D gene: -
V gene: TRBV7-2
CDR3 protein: CASSTRRGETDTQYF
CDR3 DNA: TGTGCCAGCAGCACCCGGAGAGGGGAAACAGATACGCAGTATTTT

clone size: -
J gene: TRBJ1-1
D gene: TRBD1
V gene: TRBV4-2
CDR3 protein: CASSPGQGANTEAFF
CDR3 DNA: TGTGCCAGCAGCCCCGGACAGGGGGCGAACACTGAAGCTTTCTTT

clone size: -
J gene: TRBJ1-5
D gene: TRBD1
V gene: TRBV30
CDR3 protein: CAWSVRDRDNQPQHF
CDR3 DNA: TGTGCCTGGAGTGTACGTGACAGGGACAATCAGCCCCAGCATTTT

clone size: -
J gene: TRBJ2-2
D gene: -
V gene: TRBV5-1
CDR3 protein: CASSLDTGELFF
CDR3 DNA: TGCGCCAGCAGCTTGGATACCGGGGAGCTGTTTTTT

clone size: -
J gene: TRBJ2-7
D gene: TRBD2
V gene: TRBV18
CDR3 protein: CASSDPGLAGTYEQYF
CDR3 DNA: TGTGCCAGCTCAGACCCAGGACTAGCGGGAACCTACGAGCAGTACTTC

clone size: many
J gene: TRBJ1-2
D gene: -
V gene: TRBV15
CDR3 protein: CATSRDFSFGVTAPSHGYTF
CDR3 DNA: TGTGCCACCAGCAGAGATTTCAGTTTTGGGGTCACCGCTCCGAGTCATGGCTACACCTTC

clone size: few
J gene: TRBJ2-1
D gene: -
V gene: TRBV13
CDR3 protein: CASSQDLAPENEQFF
CDR3 DNA: TGTGCCAGCTCCCAGGACCTCGCCCCTGAGAATGAGCAGTTCTTC

clone size: once
J gene: TRBJ2-4
D gene: -
V gene: TRBV29-1
CDR3 protein: CSVALAKNIQYF
CDR3 DNA: TGCAGCGTTGCTCTAGCCAAAAACATTCAGTACTTC

clone size: once
J gene: TRBJ1-1
D gene: -
V gene: TRBV6-5
CDR3 protein: CASTQTVATEAFF
CDR3 DNA: TGTGCCAGCACCCAGACAGTCGCCACTGAAGCTTTCTTT

clone size: -
J gene: TRBJ1-1
D gene: TRBD1
V gene: TRBV2
CDR3 protein: CARSRGMNTEAFF
CDR3 DNA: TGTGCCAGGTCCAGGGGGATGAACACTGAAGCTTTCTTT

clone size: -
J gene: TRBJ2-2
D gene: TRBD1
V gene: TRBV5-1
CDR3 protein: CASSSNRGRRNGELFF
CDR3 DNA: TGCGCCAGCAGCTCAAACAGGGGGCGACGGAACGGGGAGCTGTTTTTT

clone size: -
J gene: TRBJ1-1
D gene: TRBD1
V gene: TRBV7-6
CDR3 protein: CASSQQGGTEAFF
CDR3 DNA: TGTGCCAGCAGCCAACAGGGGGGCACTGAAGCTTTCTTT

clone size: -
J gene: TRBJ2-7
D gene: -
V gene: TRBV6-1
CDR3 protein: CASSQPGTTYEQYF
CDR3 DNA: TGTGCCAGCAGCCAACCGGGAACGACCTACGAGCAGTACTTC

clone size: -
J gene: TRBJ2-1
D gene: TRBD2
V gene: TRBV19
CDR3 protein: CASRQGTSGNNEQFF
CDR3 DNA: TGTGCCAGTAGACAAGGGACTAGCGGTAACAATGAGCAGTTCTTC

clone size: -
J gene: TRBJ2-7
D gene: -
V gene: TRBV6-6
CDR3 protein: CASRDHYEQYF
CDR3 DNA: TGTGCCAGCAGAGACCACTACGAGCAGTACTTC

clone size: -
J gene: TRBJ2-2
D gene: -
V gene: TRBV5-1
CDR3 protein: CASSPSGDRNTGELFF
CDR3 DNA: TGCGCCAGCAGCCCATCCGGAGACAGGAACACCGGGGAGCTGTTTTTT

clone size: -
J gene: TRBJ1-1
D gene: -
V gene: TRBV7-2
CDR3 protein: CASSPVWGTEAFF
CDR3 DNA: TGTGCCAGCAGCCCGGTATGGGGGACTGAAGCTTTCTTT

clone size: -
J gene: TRBJ2-5
D gene: -
V gene: TRBV10-2
CDR3 protein: CASMGAFQETQYF
CDR3 DNA: TGCGCCAGCATGGGGGCTTTCCAAGAGACCCAGTACTTC

clone size: -
J gene: TRBJ1-5
D gene: -
V gene: TRBV19
CDR3 protein: CASSPRGDNQPQHF
CDR3 DNA: TGTGCCAGTAGCCCTAGGGGGGACAATCAGCCCCAGCATTTT

clone size: -
J gene: TRBJ1-1
D gene: TRBD1
V gene: TRBV5-1
CDR3 protein: CASREQGANTEAFF
CDR3 DNA: TGCGCCAGCAGAGAACAGGGGGCTAACACTGAAGCTTTCTTT

clone size: few
J gene: TRBJ2-1
D gene: -
V gene: TRBV27
CDR3 protein: CASSSYYYNEQFF
CDR3 DNA: TGTGCCAGCAGTTCCTATTACTACAATGAGCAGTTCTTC

clone size: -
J gene: TRBJ2-1
D gene: -
V gene: TRBV7-9
CDR3 protein: CASVGGDEQFF
CDR3 DNA: TGTGCCAGCGTAGGGGGTGATGAGCAGTTCTTC

clone size: -
J gene: TRBJ2-7
D gene: TRBD2
V gene: TRBV6-5
CDR3 protein: CASSEQGGGPNEQYF
CDR3 DNA: TGTGCCAGCAGCGAACAGGGCGGGGGGCCCAACGAGCAGTACTTC

clone size: -
J gene: TRBJ2-7
D gene: -
V gene: TRBV5-4
CDR3 protein: CASSLPFGDEQYF
CDR3 DNA: TGTGCCAGCAGCTTGCCCTTCGGAGACGAGCAGTACTTC

clone size: once
J gene: TRBJ1-1
D gene: TRBD1
V gene: TRBV18
CDR3 protein: CASSPDRWAGGVRATEAFF
CDR3 DNA: TGTGCCAGCTCACCCGATAGGTGGGCAGGGGGCGTACGGGCCACTGAAGCTTTCTTT

clone size: once
J gene: TRBJ2-2
D gene: -
V gene: TRBV4-3
CDR3 protein: CASSQDPPTGELFF
CDR3 DNA: TGCGCCAGCAGCCAAGATCCTCCCACCGGGGAGCTGTTTTTT

clone size: -
J gene: TRBJ1-5
D gene: -
V gene: TRBV15
CDR3 protein: CATSTIGQYSNQPQHF
CDR3 DNA: TGTGCCACCAGCACAATTGGACAGTATAGCAATCAGCCCCAGCATTTT

clone size: -
J gene: TRBJ2-7
D gene: -
V gene: TRBV4-2
CDR3 protein: CASSRKTGLAGSGLYEQYF
CDR3 DNA: TGTGCCAGCAGCCGAAAGACGGGCCTGGCCGGTAGCGGTTTATACGAGCAGTACTTC

clone size: -
J gene: TRBJ2-7
D gene: -
V gene: TRBV19
CDR3 protein: CASSGRQGLTYEQYF
CDR3 DNA: TGTGCCAGTAGTGGGCGGCAGGGATTGACCTACGAGCAGTACTTC

clone size: -
J gene: TRBJ2-3
D gene: -
V gene: TRBV7-3
CDR3 protein: CASAPGRGTDTQYF
CDR3 DNA: TGTGCCAGCGCCCCGGGAAGGGGCACAGATACGCAGTATTTT

clone size: few
J gene: TRBJ1-4
D gene: -
V gene: TRBV5-5
CDR3 protein: CASSLLTNEKLFF
CDR3 DNA: TGTGCCAGCAGCCTTCTTACTAATGAAAAACTGTTTTTT

clone size: -
J gene: TRBJ1-5
D gene: -
V gene: TRBV2
CDR3 protein: CASSEQGGQPQHF
CDR3 DNA: TGTGCCAGCAGTGAGCAAGGGGGTCAGCCCCAGCATTTT

clone size: -
J gene: TRBJ2-4
D gene: -
V gene: TRBV16
CDR3 protein: CASSQSLTQVLAKNIQYF
CDR3 DNA: TGTGCCAGCAGCCAAAGTTTAACGCAGGTTCTAGCCAAAAACATTCAGTACTTC

clone size: -
J gene: TRBJ2-1
D gene: -
V gene: TRBV18
CDR3 protein: CASSPYGGPIRTEQFF
CDR3 DNA: TGTGCCAGCTCACCATATGGGGGGCCCATCAGGACCGAGCAGTTCTTC

clone size: -
J gene: TRBJ2-3
D gene: -
V gene: TRBV4-1
CDR3 protein: CASSQVTARNTDTQYF
CDR3 DNA: TGCGCCAGCAGCCAAGTCACCGCCCGGAACACAGATACGCAGTATTTT

clone size: -
J gene: TRBJ2-5
D gene: TRBD2
V gene: TRBV4-3
CDR3 protein: CASSQGGGVSQETQYF
CDR3 DNA: TGCGCCAGCAGCCAAGGGGGAGGGGTCTCACAAGAGACCCAGTACTTC

clone size: once
J gene: TRBJ2-5
D gene: TRBD1
V gene: TRBV5-1
CDR3 protein: CASSPPGGEETQYF
CDR3 DNA: TGCGCCAGCAGCCCCCCAGGGGGCGAAGAGACCCAGTACTTC

clone size: few
J gene: TRBJ1-1
D gene: -
V gene: TRBV7-9
CDR3 protein: CASSRENTEAFF
CDR3 DNA: TGTGCCAGCAGCCGGGAGAACACTGAAGCTTTCTTT

clone size: once
J gene: TRBJ2-1
D gene: -
V gene: TRBV10-3
CDR3 protein: CAISEMGNEQFF
CDR3 DNA: TGTGCCATCAGTGAAATGGGTAATGAGCAGTTCTTC

clone size: once
J gene: TRBJ2-7
D gene: -
V gene: TRBV5-4
CDR3 protein: CASSLGTRYEQYF
CDR3 DNA: TGTGCCAGCAGCCTCGGGACTCGATACGAGCAGTACTTC

clone size: medium-sized
J gene: TRBJ1-4
D gene: -
V gene: TRBV18
CDR3 protein: CASSPLISNEKLFF
CDR3 DNA: TGTGCCAGCTCACCACTCATCTCTAATGAAAAACTGTTTTTT

clone size: -
J gene: TRBJ2-1
D gene: TRBD2
V gene: TRBV30
CDR3 protein: CAWSVDGTSGSNEQFF
CDR3 DNA: TGTGCCTGGAGTGTAGATGGCACTAGCGGGAGTAATGAGCAGTTCTTC

clone size: -
J gene: TRBJ2-1
D gene: -
V gene: TRBV7-3
CDR3 protein: CASSLYSYNEQFF
CDR3 DNA: TGTGCCAGCAGCTTATACTCCTACAATGAGCAGTTCTTC

clone size: -
J gene: TRBJ2-7
D gene: -
V gene: TRBV7-8
CDR3 protein: CASSLGLGIYEQYF
CDR3 DNA: TGTGCCAGCAGCTTAGGTCTAGGGATCTACGAGCAGTACTTC

clone size: once
J gene: TRBJ2-5
D gene: -
V gene: TRBV7-2
CDR3 protein: CASSLFETQYF
CDR3 DNA: TGTGCCAGCAGCTTATTTGAGACCCAGTACTTC

clone size: -
J gene: TRBJ1-1
D gene: TRBD1
V gene: TRBV18
CDR3 protein: CASSSNSGGFVNTEAFF
CDR3 DNA: TGTGCCAGCTCAAGCAATTCAGGGGGATTTGTAAACACTGAAGCTTTCTTT

clone size: -
J gene: TRBJ2-2
D gene: -
V gene: TRBV7-2
CDR3 protein: CASSFDRFTGELFF
CDR3 DNA: TGTGCCAGCAGCTTTGACAGGTTTACCGGGGAGCTGTTTTTT

clone size: once
J gene: TRBJ2-7
D gene: -
V gene: TRBV18
CDR3 protein: CASSQQDKYEQYF
CDR3 DNA: TGTGCCAGCTCACAACAAGACAAGTACGAGCAGTACTTC

clone size: once
J gene: TRBJ2-7
D gene: TRBD1
V gene: TRBV4-1
CDR3 protein: CASSQGWDRVFDEQYF
CDR3 DNA: TGCGCCAGCAGCCAAGGGTGGGACAGGGTTTTCGACGAGCAGTACTTC

clone size: -
J gene: TRBJ2-1
D gene: -
V gene: TRBV28
CDR3 protein: CASSFTRASRNEQFF
CDR3 DNA: TGTGCCAGCAGTTTTACCCGGGCTAGCCGTAATGAGCAGTTCTTC

clone size: -
J gene: TRBJ1-2
D gene: -
V gene: TRBV7-2
CDR3 protein: CASSSPGGLSYGYTF
CDR3 DNA: TGTGCCAGCAGCTCGCCGGGGGGGTTGAGCTATGGCTACACCTTC

clone size: once
J gene: TRBJ1-1
D gene: -
V gene: TRBV6-6
CDR3 protein: CASSYEWRGTEAFF
CDR3 DNA: TGTGCCAGCAGTTACGAGTGGCGAGGCACTGAAGCTTTCTTT

clone size: few
J gene: TRBJ2-5
D gene: -
V gene: TRBV7-9
CDR3 protein: CASSLARVQETQYF
CDR3 DNA: TGTGCCAGCAGCTTAGCGCGGGTCCAAGAGACCCAGTACTTC

clone size: -
J gene: TRBJ2-2
D gene: TRBD1
V gene: TRBV19
CDR3 protein: CASSRQGWAGELFF
CDR3 DNA: TGTGCCAGTAGCCGACAGGGGTGGGCCGGGGAGCTGTTTTTT

clone size: -
J gene: TRBJ2-1
D gene: -
V gene: TRBV27
CDR3 protein: CASSSLGYNEQFF
CDR3 DNA: TGTGCCAGCAGTTCCCTAGGATACAATGAGCAGTTCTTC

clone size: -
J gene: TRBJ2-7
D gene: TRBD2
V gene: TRBV30
CDR3 protein: CAWIRASGSSYEQYF
CDR3 DNA: TGTGCCTGGATTCGTGCTAGCGGGAGTTCCTACGAGCAGTACTTC